What follows are 29 T cell receptor beta chains derived from one specimen sequenced in a study of blood T cell repertoires in COVID-19. The table came from immunoSEQ multiplex PCR; TCRdb's copy has only in-frame clones and leaves some out. The table has some 200,000 clones, roughly 91% seen once. Sequenced input: peripheral blood. The receptors were sampled from a man in his forties with active or convalescent COVID-19.

V gene TRBV4-2 combines with J gene TRBJ1-2; D possibly corresponds to TRBD1 (6 bases). Per the germline V gene, CDR1 is LGHNA and CDR2 is YNFKEQ. V lost 4 bases and J 6 bases, leaving 18 bases between the germline ends. The CDR3 extends over 15 amino acids. CDR3 residues: CASSRYEGVINGYTF. The CDR3 nucleotides read TGTGCCAGCAGCCGCTATGAGGGGGTAATAAATGGCTACACCTTC.

Only one count was recorded for this clone. The V call is TRBV3-1 (or the pseudogene TRBV3-2), the J call TRBJ2-5; 10 nucleotides agree with TRBD1. CDR3 size: 16 residues. Germline assignment: CDR1 LGHDT and CDR2 YNNKEL (reference sequence). Trimming cost V 3 bases and J 5 bases; bases outside gene matches: 9. CDR3 region: CASSQRTGGPTETQYF. The CDR3 nucleotides read TGTGCCAGCAGCCAGAGGACAGGGGGGCCGACGGAGACCCAGTACTTC.

The chain carries TRBV4-2 and TRBJ2-5, with D unclear. Germline CDR1 LGHNA, CDR2 YNFKEQ. This CDR3 region has 17 residues. The ends were cut back, 0 bases at V and 3 bases at J, with 17 bases in the middle. The chain's CDR3 is CASSQEFRGVQEETQYF. The CDR3 coding sequence is TGTGCCAGCAGCCAAGAATTCCGTGGTGTGCAGGAAGAGACCCAGTACTTC.

The genes are TRBV27 and TRBJ1-2, with D possibly being TRBD1 (5 bases). V dropped 3 bases and J dropped 3 bases, with 8 bases sitting between them. The CDR3 is 13 residues long. CDR1 and CDR2 from the germline V gene are MNHEY and SMNVEV (reference sequence). The CDR3 sequence is CASSLVGDYGYTF. CDR3 DNA: TGTGCCAGCAGTTTGGTAGGGGACTATGGCTACACCTTC.

The gene calls are TRBV7-8 and TRBJ1-1; possible D gene TRBD1, 5 bases. Germline V gene data show CDR1 as SGHVS and CDR2 as FQNEAQ. The CDR3 totals 18 residues. Trimming cost V 2 bases and J 1 base, with 20 bases left between them. The CDR3 region is CASSLKPRGVRGNTEAFF. CDR3 bases: TGTGCCAGCAGCTTAAAACCGCGGGGGGTAAGGGGGAACACTGAAGCTTTCTTT.

This clone was detected once. The sample has other DNA sequences that encode this CDR3 too. This chain links TRBV19 with TRBJ1-1, with TRBD1 as a possible D gene (6 bases). V was shortened by 5 bases and J by 6 bases, with 10 bases between the two germline ends. Germline CDR1 reads LNHDA; CDR2 reads SQIVND (reference sequence). This CDR3 is built from 12 residues. In nucleotides, the CDR3 is TGTGCCAGTAGTCCAGGGGTGGCTGAAGCTTTCTTT. It specifies CASSPGVAEAFF.

The rearrangement uses TRBV4-3 and TRBJ2-1; no reliable D call. Germline-derived CDR1 and CDR2 are LGHNA and YSLEER. This CDR3 is built from 13 residues. V shed 3 bases and J shed 5 bases, with 8 bases lying between them. CDR3 bases: TGCGCCAGCAGCCACACATTAAACAATGAGCAGTTCTTC. Protein product: CASSHTLNNEQFF.

The chain uses TRBV5-1 and TRBJ1-1; D is possibly TRBD1 (5 bases). The CDR3 has 15 amino acids. The V gene's germline CDR1 is SGHRS and CDR2 YFSETQ. The ends were cut back, 0 bases at V and 0 bases at J, with 9 bases in the middle. CDR3 in amino acids: CASSLEAGMNTEAFF. The CDR3 nucleotides are TGCGCCAGCAGCTTGGAGGCAGGGATGAACACTGAAGCTTTCTTT. Based on the CDR3 plus reference TRBV5-1 and TRBJ1-1, the full variable domain is KAGVTQTPRYLIKTRGQQVTLSCSPISGHRSVSWYQQTPGQGLQFLFEYFSETQRNKGNFPGRFSGRQFSNSRSEMNVSTLELGDSALYLCASSLEAGMNTEAFFGQGTRLTVV.

This clone was counted between two and nine times. The CDR3 DNA follows: TGTGCCAGCAGTCTAGGGACAGGGGTGATATTTGGTGAAAAACTGTTTTTT. It is translated as CASSLGTGVIFGEKLFF. The V gene is TRBV28, the J gene TRBJ1-4; the match to TRBD1 covers 10 bases. Trimming at V came to 5 bases and at J to 7 bases, leaving 13 bases not matched to a gene. The germline V gene has CDR1 MDHEN and CDR2 SYDVKM. CDR3 length: 17 amino acids.

V is TRBV3-1 (or the pseudogene TRBV3-2) and J is TRBJ2-1; 7 bases line up with TRBD2. The V gene end was trimmed by 1 base and the J gene end by 0 bases; junction bases not matched to a gene: 9. Germline assignment: CDR1 LGHDT and CDR2 YNNKEL (reference sequence). The CDR3 is made up of 18 amino acids. The CDR3 here is CASSQVGRGGTSYNEQFF. The CDR3 nucleotides read TGTGCCAGCAGCCAAGTGGGTCGGGGAGGGACCTCCTACAATGAGCAGTTCTTC.

The genes are TRBV3-1 (or the pseudogene TRBV3-2) and TRBJ2-2; no definite D call. V dropped 1 base and J dropped 7 bases, with 16 bases sitting between them. There are 16 residues in the CDR3. Germline V CDR1 and CDR2: LGHDT, YNNKEL (reference sequence). CDR3 loop: CASSQVFSLVGGELFF. The CDR3 DNA follows: TGTGCCAGCAGCCAAGTTTTCTCTCTTGTCGGCGGGGAGCTGTTTTTT.

V gene TRBV2 combines with J gene TRBJ2-2; the match to TRBD1 covers 8 bases. Per germline, CDR1 SNHLY and CDR2 FYNNEI. The CDR3 extends over 14 amino acids. The ends lost 3 bases at V and 4 bases at J; junction bases unmatched: 1. CDR3 in amino acids: CASSDTGGTGELFF. The CDR3 bases are TGTGCCAGCAGTGATACAGGGGGCACCGGGGAGCTGTTTTTT.

This sequence joins TRBV7-2 and TRBJ1-1, with D possibly matching TRBD1 (6 bases). Per germline, CDR1 SGHTA and CDR2 FQGNSA. This CDR3 spans 15 amino acids. V was pared by 5 bases and J by 0 bases, with 13 bases between. CDR3 DNA sequence: TGTGCCAGCAGCCCACGGACAGCCATGAACACTGAAGCTTTCTTT. Its translation: CASSPRTAMNTEAFF.

This clone came up once. The CDR3 DNA reads as TGTGCCAGCAGTTCACGACAGGGGTTCACAGATACGCAGTATTTT. Protein product: CASSSRQGFTDTQYF. The gene calls are TRBV28 and TRBJ2-3; 8 nucleotides line up with TRBD1. The V gene end was trimmed by 4 bases and the J gene end by 2 bases; junction bases not matched to a gene: 5. The CDR3 totals 15 residues. CDR1 and CDR2 (germline): MDHEN, SYDVKM.

V gene TRBV13 combines with J gene TRBJ2-7; TRBD1 is a possible D gene (7 bases). The CDR3 consists of 14 residues. Germline loops: CDR1 PRHDT, CDR2 FYEKMQ (reference sequence). V was pared by 4 bases and J by 6 bases, with 16 bases between. The CDR3 sequence is CASSWITGEVEQYF. The CDR3 nucleotides are TGTGCCAGCAGCTGGATAACAGGGGAGGTCGAGCAGTACTTC.

The genes are TRBV28 and TRBJ1-2; D call uncertain. The CDR3 length is 13 residues. Germline CDR1 reads MDHEN; CDR2 reads SYDVKM. The germline V and J ends were trimmed by 2 bases and 5 bases, with 9 bases remaining between them. CDR3 in amino acids: CASSLPQAYGYTF. In DNA form, the CDR3 reads TGTGCCAGCAGTTTACCCCAGGCATATGGCTACACCTTC.

The chain employs TRBV10-2 and TRBJ2-2; 9 nucleotides line up with TRBD1. The CDR3 length is 15 residues. Germline V CDR1 and CDR2: WSHSY, SAAADI. The V segment lost 6 bases and the J segment 6 bases; nucleotides outside the gene matches: 8. CDR3 sequence reads: CASRVGQGSPGELFF. The CDR3 DNA is TGCGCCAGCAGAGTGGGACAGGGAAGTCCCGGGGAGCTGTTTTTT.

The rearrangement uses TRBV6-5 and TRBJ2-7; weak D call: TRBD2 (6 bases). Germline assignment: CDR1 MNHEY and CDR2 SVGAGI. Trimming removed 3 bases at V and 0 bases at J, with 15 bases between. The CDR3 spans 16 residues. CDR3 loop: CASSYSPGRGSYEQYF. The CDR3 DNA reads TGTGCCAGCAGTTATTCCCCCGGGAGAGGCTCCTACGAGCAGTACTTC.

This clone was seen a few times. At one boundary the junction diverges from the germline segment, which might be a read error. This rearrangement joins TRBV11-2 to TRBJ2-7, with a tentative D call TRBD1 (6 bases). The CDR3 has 13 amino acids. Per the germline V gene, CDR1 is SGHAT and CDR2 is FQNNGV. CDR3 protein: CASSQDIQGSKHF. The CDR3 DNA sequence: TGTGCCAGCAGCCAGGACATTCAGGGGTCCAAACACTTC.

This CDR3 is CASSLPRLAGGLSTGELFF. CDR3 DNA: TGTGCCAGTAGTTTACCCCGACTAGCGGGGGGGCTCAGCACCGGGGAGCTGTTTTTT. The chain links TRBV19 to TRBJ2-2; 14 bases agree with TRBD2. Germline loops: CDR1 LNHDA, CDR2 SQIVND (reference sequence). The CDR3 is 19 residues long. The V segment lost 5 bases and the J segment 4 bases; nucleotides outside the gene matches: 12.

The J gene is TRBJ1-6, the V gene TRBV2; D is uncertain. Germline V gene sequence: CDR1 SNHLY, CDR2 FYNNEI. The germline V and J ends were trimmed by 6 bases and 6 bases, with 18 bases remaining between them. The CDR3 has 16 amino acids. The CDR3 nucleotides are TGTGCCAGCAGCGAACAAGGAGAGGCCGGTAATTCACCCCTCCACTTT. Translation gives CASSEQGEAGNSPLHF.

The table lists this clone with a few counts. This chain links TRBV7-9 with TRBJ2-1, with 9 bases aligning to TRBD1. Germline V gene data show CDR1 as SEHNR and CDR2 as FQNEAQ (reference sequence). The length of the CDR3 is 15 residues. The V segment lost 6 bases and the J segment 8 bases; nucleotides outside the gene matches: 11. CDR3 amino acids: CASSSGQGAWDEQFF. The CDR3 bases are TGTGCCAGCAGTTCGGGACAGGGCGCGTGGGATGAGCAGTTCTTC. Drawing the rest from reference TRBV7-9 and TRBJ2-1, the complete variable domain is DTGVSQNPRHKITKRGQNVTFRCDPISEHNRLYWYRQTLGQGPEFLTYFQNEAQLEKSRLLSDRFSAERPKGSFSTLEIQRTEQGDSAMYLCASSSGQGAWDEQFFGPGTRLTVL.

By its share, this clone is large. The chain employs TRBV12-3 or TRBV12-4 and TRBJ2-7; tentative D call: TRBD1 (6 bases). V was clipped by 6 bases and J by 6 bases, with 12 bases between them. The CDR3 sequence is 12 residues long. The CDR3 DNA is TGTGCCAGCAGCTACCAGGGGTCCGAGCAGTACTTC. Protein product: CASSYQGSEQYF.

The chain combines TRBV6-5 with TRBJ2-7; TRBD1 might be the D (6 bases). Per the germline V gene, CDR1 is MNHEY and CDR2 is SVGAGI. This CDR3 region has 15 residues. Trimming removed 0 bases at V and 2 bases at J, with 11 bases between. The CDR3 nucleotides read TGTGCCAGCAGTTACTCGACAGGCCAGGCCTACGAGCAGTACTTC. It yields the protein CASSYSTGQAYEQYF.

The chain combines TRBV19 with TRBJ1-3; TRBD1 matches 7 bases. Per the germline V gene, CDR1 is LNHDA and CDR2 is SQIVND (reference sequence). The V and J ends lost 6 bases and 2 bases, in that order; junction bases with no gene match: 4. The CDR3 sequence is 14 residues long. CDR3 in amino acids: CASRPTGAGNTIYF. The CDR3 region has the DNA TGTGCCAGTAGGCCAACAGGGGCTGGAAACACCATATATTTT.

This chain connects TRBV24-1 to TRBJ1-2; D gene uncertain. The germline V and J ends were trimmed by 2 bases and 1 base, with 7 bases remaining between them. Germline V gene sequence: CDR1 KGHDR, CDR2 SFDVKD. The CDR3 runs to 14 residues. CDR3 sequence: CATSDSRLNYGYTF. CDR3 nucleotides: TGTGCCACCAGTGATTCCAGGCTTAACTATGGCTACACCTTC.

CDR3 amino acids: CASSLGAGDVRSTEAFF. The CDR3 DNA reads as TGTGCCAGCAGCTTAGGGGCAGGGGATGTACGTTCGACTGAAGCTTTCTTT. The chain has TRBV7-9 and TRBJ1-1, with a possible D match to TRBD1 (6 bases). The V gene lost 1 base and the J gene lost 5 bases, with 20 bases spanning the gap. Germline CDR1 SEHNR, CDR2 FQNEAQ (reference sequence). The CDR3 totals 17 residues.

This clone was counted only a few times. The J gene is TRBJ1-1, the V gene TRBV3-1 (or the pseudogene TRBV3-2); D possibly corresponds to TRBD1 (6 bases). The CDR3 is 14 residues long. From germline, CDR1 is LGHDT and CDR2 YNNKEL (reference sequence). Trimming took 4 bases from V and 0 from J, leaving 9 bases between them. The CDR3, as DNA: TGTGCCAGCAGCCTACAGGGCATGAACACTGAAGCTTTCTTT. Protein: CASSLQGMNTEAFF.

Details on this clone: This same CDR3 is encoded by further DNA sequences in the sample. The chain employs TRBV5-1 and TRBJ2-7; 8 nucleotides match TRBD1. Germline trimming cut 4 bases from V and 4 bases from J; bases unmatched to any gene: 7. The germline V gene has CDR1 SGHRS and CDR2 YFSETQ. CDR3 length: 14 amino acids. CDR3 region: CASSTGQGTYEQYF. CDR3 nucleotides: TGCGCCAGCAGCACCGGACAGGGTACGTACGAGCAGTACTTC.